This TCR beta chain was profiled in a study of T cells after yellow fever vaccination (dated by TCRdb to 2018 to 2020). Looking at the study overall: The SMART-Seq v4 Ultra Low Input RNA kit was used to prepare libraries from fractions with low cell numbers. To follow T-cell clones before and after primary and booster YFV17D yellow fever vaccination, bulk TCR alpha and beta repertoires were sequenced over time. Two healthy male donors, one aged 18 to 30 and one aged 30 to 40 years, made up the cohort. Blood was drawn at multiple timepoints before and after primary and secondary immunization, with bulk PBMC replicates and cell subsets isolated. Study-wide conclusions, independent of this receptor: Computational filtering was required because FACS-sorted repertoires could contain abundant contaminating clonotypes from the bulk population. Because the study included only two donors, the extent to which the findings can be generalized is limited. A small share of clonotypes occurred in both CD4 and CD8 compartments, likely arising from convergent recombination. After the booster, most of the clones that had expanded following primary vaccination were detected again (about 95% of CD4 and roughly nine tenths of CD8), which suggests that memory was broadly maintained. The secondary T-cell response was found to be weaker but faster than the primary response, with a peak reached on day 5 rather than on day 15.

This sample's treatment or condition label indicates: live attenuated yellow fever vaccine strain. At each blood-draw timepoint, two biological replicates of bulk PBMCs were obtained. A standard Ficoll-Paque protocol was used to isolate PBMCs from peripheral blood. TriZol was used to extract RNA from bulk PBMCs, from CD4 and CD8 fractions, and from dextramer-positive and dextramer-negative fractions. TCR cDNA was synthesized by 5'RACE template switching, through which a universal primer site and unique molecular identifiers were introduced. Priming for cDNA synthesis came from both the TCR alpha and TCR beta constant segments. Libraries were amplified in two PCR steps, with sample barcodes and sequencing adapters added in the second step. Libraries were sequenced on Illumina HiSeq 2500 (2x100 bp) or NovaSeq (2x150 bp). From the authors' description of their analysis: MIGEC handled demultiplexing of reads and collapsing into UMI consensus sequences, while MiXCR performed V(D)J alignment. Vaccine-responding clonotypes were defined with edgeR using replicate PBMC samples, requiring FDR below 0.01 and a log2 fold change above 5 up to day 15. Each bulk clonotype was labeled CD4 or CD8 based on which sequenced repertoire, CD4 or CD8, contained the clonotype at higher abundance. Through fastp at Q25 and MiXCR, TCRdb rebuilt clones from the public reads, retaining in-frame beta chains. Each record represents a unique CDR3 protein, reported with the most common genes and DNA among its rows. TCRdb assigned the V and J calls; the authors' analysis was not used. The sample records hundreds of thousands of distinct CDR3 sequences, approximately 15% of which are singletons. Of the sample, about 14% is held by the ten largest clones.

The trim is 2 bases for V and 2 bases for J, with a gap of 22 bases between the germline ends. CDR3 length: 18 amino acids, cysteine to phenylalanine. Only the CDR3 portion is preserved as DNA: 54 bases, with reading frame beginning at the first base. CDR1 and CDR2 were assigned from the germline V gene (reference sequence) as MNHEY and SMNVEV. To note about this clonotype: The antigen it recognizes is unknown. The sample holds no much larger clone one base away, and base qualities are not on file.

Sample: PBMCs, taken on the day of the yellow fever booster vaccination. This TCR came from a man younger than 40 who received the YFV17D yellow fever vaccine. The chain was built from TRBV27 and TRBJ2-7; TRBD2 might be the D gene, on 6 matching bases. The base sequence is TGTGCCAGCAGTTTACGTGCGCCGGGACTCACCTTAGCCTACGAGCAGTACTTC. The encoded protein is CASSLRAPGLTLAYEQYF.